The rows below give T cell receptor beta chains drawn from one sample of a study of cytomegalovirus exposure and HLA in healthy donors. Sequencing was performed with immunoSEQ multiplex PCR; in TCRdb, only in-frame clones are kept and a portion is missing. Here the sample spans around 250,000 clones, 90% being singletons. What was sequenced was PBMCs. The receptors were sampled from a woman between 18 and 30 years old in good health and CMV-seronegative. Both conserved end residues are part of each CDR3. Fields, in order: V gene, J gene, CDR3 length, CDR3 protein.

V: TRBV2
J: TRBJ1-4
length: 14
CDR3: CASRVDRWSEKLFF

V: TRBV6-6
J: TRBJ1-1
length: 15
CDR3: CASSYTGVRNTEAFF

V: TRBV4-1
J: TRBJ2-2
length: 16
CDR3: CASTQLRGENTGELFF

V: TRBV28
J: TRBJ2-7
length: 12
CDR3: CASSLTYYEQYF

V: TRBV10-3
J: TRBJ1-1
length: 15
CDR3: CAISESGQGVTEAFF

V: TRBV28
J: TRBJ1-5
length: 15
CDR3: CASSFGTGKGQPQHF

V: TRBV7-2
J: TRBJ1-1
length: 13
CDR3: CASSFTRDTEAFF

V: TRBV7-8
J: TRBJ2-5
length: 15
CDR3: CASSSDRGLEETQYF

V: TRBV27
J: TRBJ2-1
length: 15
CDR3: CASSGGRIAYNEQFF

V: TRBV4-3
J: TRBJ2-1
length: 16
CDR3: CASSQGLAGGHNEQFF

V: TRBV30
J: TRBJ1-4
length: 14
CDR3: CAWSVGFSVAQLFF

V: TRBV6-1
J: TRBJ2-2
length: 17
CDR3: CASSELGTYSNTGELFF

V: TRBV10-1
J: TRBJ2-1
length: 13
CDR3: CASSESGGGEQFF

V: TRBV19
J: TRBJ2-7
length: 15
CDR3: CASRDPGQGAYEQYF

V: TRBV5-1
J: TRBJ1-1
length: 17
CDR3: CASSFPGGTGVGTEAFF

V: TRBV4-1
J: TRBJ2-1
length: 15
CDR3: CASSLKAGGWDEQFF

V: TRBV10-3
J: TRBJ1-1
length: 12
CDR3: CATKGTATEAFF

V: TRBV18
J: TRBJ1-3
length: 15
CDR3: CASSPTTVSGNTIYF

V: TRBV2
J: TRBJ2-3
length: 16
CDR3: CASSPRTSGFFDTQYF

V: TRBV27
J: TRBJ1-6
length: 14
CDR3: CASSSGGVGSPLHF

V: TRBV9
J: TRBJ2-3
length: 17
CDR3: CASSAPGGEVGTDTQYF

V: TRBV5-4
J: TRBJ1-4
length: 15
CDR3: CASSSIDSLDEKLFF

V: TRBV28
J: TRBJ2-2
length: 17
CDR3: CASSTSRTGPNTGELFF

V: TRBV15
J: TRBJ2-2
length: 13
CDR3: CATSTVGPGELFF

V: TRBV12-5
J: TRBJ2-2
length: 18
CDR3: CASGLVSGDRVTTGELFF

V: TRBV5-1
J: TRBJ1-3
length: 15
CDR3: CASSLDTGSGNTIYF

V: TRBV28
J: TRBJ1-5
length: 16
CDR3: CASSLRTGLLNQPQHF

V: TRBV10-2
J: TRBJ2-1
length: 14
CDR3: CASSEESWYNEQFF

V: TRBV7-9
J: TRBJ2-7
length: 15
CDR3: CASSAYRERSYEQYF

V: TRBV7-9
J: TRBJ2-2
length: 16
CDR3: CASSLRQGARTGELFF

V: TRBV28
J: TRBJ2-1
length: 17
CDR3: CASSLLGQVLSYNEQFF

V: TRBV7-3
J: TRBJ2-2
length: 15
CDR3: CASSLRGRNTGELFF

V: TRBV7-9
J: TRBJ1-1
length: 13
CDR3: CASSLIREAEAFF

V: TRBV6-5
J: TRBJ2-3
length: 15
CDR3: CASSYGQFNTDTQYF

V: TRBV7-2
J: TRBJ2-4
length: 15
CDR3: CASSPLSRGGNIQYF

V: TRBV30
J: TRBJ1-6
length: 15
CDR3: CAWSTGQGNNSPLHF

V: TRBV5-6
J: TRBJ1-1
length: 11
CDR3: CASSRQAEAFF

V: TRBV11-2
J: TRBJ1-1
length: 13
CDR3: CASSLAWDRGTFF

V: TRBV19
J: TRBJ1-1
length: 15
CDR3: CASTTSTGIDTEAFF

V: TRBV5-6
J: TRBJ1-2
length: 13
CDR3: CASSLMSRGGYTF

V: TRBV7-9
J: TRBJ2-3
length: 14
CDR3: CASTLDRATDTQYF

V: TRBV5-6
J: TRBJ2-6
length: 15
CDR3: CASSFSPSGANVLTF

V: TRBV18
J: TRBJ2-2
length: 14
CDR3: CASSWTGNTGELFF

V: TRBV7-8
J: TRBJ2-1
length: 15
CDR3: CASSLVRTGNNEQFF

V: TRBV6-5
J: TRBJ1-1
length: 14
CDR3: CASSAKGGPTEAFF

V: TRBV27
J: TRBJ1-1
length: 16
CDR3: CASSLFGQGANTEAFF

V: TRBV7-8
J: TRBJ2-7
length: 14
CDR3: CASSSRDREYEQYF

V: TRBV9
J: TRBJ1-4
length: 14
CDR3: CASSVEATSEKLFF

V: TRBV5-1
J: TRBJ1-1
length: 16
CDR3: CASSPRTGSVNTEAFF

V: TRBV28
J: TRBJ1-5
length: 16
CDR3: CASSLLTAKTDQPQHF

V: TRBV10-3
J: TRBJ2-5
length: 13
CDR3: CAISEDNQETQYF

V: TRBV5-1
J: TRBJ2-7
length: 15
CDR3: CASSKLWQGGDEQYF

V: TRBV7-9
J: TRBJ1-2
length: 14
CDR3: CASSTPQGTYGYTF

V: TRBV2
J: TRBJ2-2
length: 16
CDR3: CASSEELVENTGELFF

V: TRBV9
J: TRBJ2-3
length: 13
CDR3: CASSVAGIDTQYF

V: TRBV28
J: TRBJ2-1
length: 15
CDR3: CASSSPSGTYNEQFF

V: TRBV4-1
J: TRBJ1-5
length: 16
CDR3: CASSQDASGGRQPQHF